This entry features one TCR beta chain sequence. What it binds is unknown. CDR3 length: 14 amino acids. The V end was cut by 3 bases, the J end by 5 bases, with 10 bases between. From germline, CDR1 is MGHDK and CDR2 SYGVNS. Generated by immunoSEQ multiplex PCR, the TCRdb table keeps only in-frame clones and is missing some. The data show 150,000 to 200,000 clones, approximately 94% seen once. The data derive from a study of T cell responses to AZD1222 COVID-19 vaccine. Whole-study results and caveats: Compared with day 0, the breadth and depth of the Spike-specific TCR repertoire rose significantly after two doses of AZD1222. Unmutated variant regions reportedly attract nearly half of all spike-specific TCRs.

This chain connects TRBV25-1 to TRBJ2-2, with D possibly TRBD1 on 6 matching bases. The origin of this receptor is an adult in good health. The sequenced sample was peripheral blood, obtained on day 0 of AZD1222 vaccination. The CDR3 region has the DNA TGTGCCAGCAGTGATGACAGGATTACCGGGGAGCTGTTTTTT. Amino acid sequence: CASSDDRITGELFF.